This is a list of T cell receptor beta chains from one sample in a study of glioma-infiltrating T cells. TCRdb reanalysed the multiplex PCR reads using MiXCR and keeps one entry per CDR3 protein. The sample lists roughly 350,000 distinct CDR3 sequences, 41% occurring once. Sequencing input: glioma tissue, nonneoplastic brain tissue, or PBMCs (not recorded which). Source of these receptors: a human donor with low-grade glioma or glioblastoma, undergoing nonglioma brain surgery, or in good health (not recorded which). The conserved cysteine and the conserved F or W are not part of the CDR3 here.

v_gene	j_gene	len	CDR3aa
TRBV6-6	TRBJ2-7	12	ASSALADSYEQY
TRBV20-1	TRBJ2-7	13	SARDRGGSSYEQY
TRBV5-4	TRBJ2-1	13	ASSYQTSVYNEQF
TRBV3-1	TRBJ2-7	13	ASSHTRQGVYEQY
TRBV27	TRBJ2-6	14	ASSGLGVSGANVLT
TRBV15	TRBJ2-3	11	ATSRGSTDTQY
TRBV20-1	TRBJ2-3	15	SGVGGRPPYSTDTQY
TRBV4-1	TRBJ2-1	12	ASSQDAYYNEQF
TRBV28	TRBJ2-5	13	ASSLWERGGETQY
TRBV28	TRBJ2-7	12	ASTSRRTSYEQY
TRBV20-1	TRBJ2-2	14	SARGAGTGDTVELF
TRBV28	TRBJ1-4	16	ASSPRFLRGRTEEKLF
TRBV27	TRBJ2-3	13	ASSILPISTDTQY
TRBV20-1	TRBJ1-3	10	SAWGPPSTIY
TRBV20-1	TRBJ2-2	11	SALGPGMGELF
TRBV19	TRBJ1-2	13	ASSIFRTGNYGYT
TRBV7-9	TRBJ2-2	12	AHAGTGNTGELF
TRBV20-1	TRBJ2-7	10	SAKDAPYEQY
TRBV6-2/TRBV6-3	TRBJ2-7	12	AISGTGGESRQY
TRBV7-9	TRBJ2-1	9	ASGLDNEQF
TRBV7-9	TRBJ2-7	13	ASSDREGGPYEQY
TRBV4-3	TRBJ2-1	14	ASSPLLAGVDNEQF
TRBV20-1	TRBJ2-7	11	SARRGQNLLQY
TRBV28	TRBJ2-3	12	ASAAAIPTDTQY
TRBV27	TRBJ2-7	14	ASSISSGTLYHEQY
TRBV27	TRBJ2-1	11	ASSRRGYNEQF
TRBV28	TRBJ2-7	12	ASSLVGITYGQH
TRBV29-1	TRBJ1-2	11	SVGQGLGEGYT
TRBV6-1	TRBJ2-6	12	ASRRDDRANVLT
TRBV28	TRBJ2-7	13	ASSLSGRAFYEQY
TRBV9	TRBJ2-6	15	ASSVEQRPSGANVLT
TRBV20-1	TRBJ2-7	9	SARQGYEHY
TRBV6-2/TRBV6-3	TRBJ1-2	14	ASSLITTRGNYGYT
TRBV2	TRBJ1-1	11	ASSEYREHEAF
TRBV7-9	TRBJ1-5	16	ASSRSARFDPSNQPQH
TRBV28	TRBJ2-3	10	ASSGRPDTQY
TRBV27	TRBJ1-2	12	ASSSGGPVGGYT
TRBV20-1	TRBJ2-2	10	SARGGPGELF
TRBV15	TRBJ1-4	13	ATSRVPREDEKLF
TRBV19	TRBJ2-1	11	ATKADYYNEQF
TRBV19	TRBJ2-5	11	ASGAGEGETQY